This record concerns one T cell receptor beta chain sequence. This clone has just a few counts. Which antigen it targets is not known. No qualities accompany the bases; no much larger clone lies one base away. The data were obtained in a study of blood T cell repertoires in COVID-19 (dated by TCRdb to the early 2020s). Study-wide context: Samples from collaborators originated in the United States, Italy and Spain and spanned both the acute and convalescent phases of COVID-19. Sample metadata almost always included a de-identified subject ID, COVID-19 status, age in years and sex. The dataset comprised deeply sampled blood TCRbeta repertoires from subjects exposed to, actively infected with, or recovered from COVID-19. The samples were drawn from the first 160 participants of the ongoing ImmuneRACE study and from under 1,500 subjects provided by 6 global collaborators. A freely available public database, intended as a resource for researchers studying the immune response to SARS-CoV-2, is where the repertoires were released. The prospective study material was composed of cDNA or gDNA derived from T cells, B-cell-depleted T cells, or PBMCs. HLA class I and class II types, where available, came from metadata supplied by the sample provider rather than from assay-based typing. On the study overall, not on this receptor specifically: The amount of clinical and demographic metadata varied by source and participant and was provided uncurated.

Another Seattle source contributed samples from volunteer blood donors who had recovered from COVID-19. Collaborating institutions collected whole blood in K2EDTA tubes following their own protocols. For TCRbeta analysis, collaborator samples were shipped as frozen whole blood, as isolated PBMCs, or as DNA extracted from either sample type. CDR1 and CDR2 were assigned from the germline V gene as KGHSH and LQKENI. The junction shows trimming of 2 bases on V and 0 bases on J, plus 13 bases between the germline ends. From the cysteine through the phenylalanine, the CDR3 covers 17 amino acids. The sequence is cut down to CDR3 DNA, 51 bases in frame from base 1. The immunoSEQ Assay, a bias-controlled multiplex PCR, was used to amplify TCRbeta CDR3 regions from genomic DNA. The paper's data handling went like this. Nucleated cell counts per sample were estimated from amplification of reference gene primers within the assay. To quantify the absolute abundance of each unique TCRbeta CDR3 rearrangement, sequence reads were collapsed and filtered. For each sample, productive Simpson clonality was calculated by taking the square root of Simpson's diversity index across productive rearrangements. TCRdb obtained this table from immuneACCESS and retained in-frame rearrangements with V and J assigned. These tables miss some clones; where compared with another copy, unresolved V genes account for less than half of the shortfall, and the remainder is unexplained. For V, J and clone size, that table is used; D and trimming come from the DNA. The sample contains over 250,000 clones, about nine tenths of them found a single time. The leading ten clones occupy roughly 9.8% of the sample.

The chain joins TRBV18 to TRBJ1-4; the D gene lacks a confident call. The clonotype comes from a middle-aged man who had recovered from COVID-19. Sample: peripheral blood. The CDR3 reads as follows: CASSPSGLPTTNEKLFF. The DNA sequence is as follows: TGTGCCAGCTCACCATCAGGATTGCCTACAACTAATGAAAAACTGTTTTTT.